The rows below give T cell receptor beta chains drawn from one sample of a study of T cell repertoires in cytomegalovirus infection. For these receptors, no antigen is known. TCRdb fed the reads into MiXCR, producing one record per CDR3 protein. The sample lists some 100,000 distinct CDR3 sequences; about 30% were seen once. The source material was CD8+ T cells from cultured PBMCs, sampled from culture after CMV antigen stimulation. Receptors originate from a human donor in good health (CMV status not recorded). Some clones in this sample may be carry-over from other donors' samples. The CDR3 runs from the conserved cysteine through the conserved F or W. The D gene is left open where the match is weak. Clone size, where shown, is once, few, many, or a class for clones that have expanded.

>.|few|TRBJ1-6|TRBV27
TGTGCCAGCGGGAAATATAATTCACCCCTCCACTTT
CASGKYNSPLHF
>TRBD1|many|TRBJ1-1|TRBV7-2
TGTGCCAGCAGCTCTATAGGGACAGGGTCCCCTGAAGCTTTCTTT
CASSSIGTGSPEAFF
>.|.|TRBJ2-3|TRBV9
TGTGCCAGCAGCGTCGAGGAACCTATCACAGATACGCAGTATTTT
CASSVEEPITDTQYF
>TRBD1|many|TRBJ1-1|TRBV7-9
TGTGCCAGCAGCGACAAGTCCCGACAGGGGACGAACACTGAAGCTTTCTTT
CASSDKSRQGTNTEAFF
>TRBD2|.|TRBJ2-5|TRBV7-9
TGTGCCAGCAGCTCCCTTCGGGCAGGGAGGGAGGAGACCCAGTACTTC
CASSSLRAGREETQYF
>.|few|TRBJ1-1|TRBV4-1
TGCGCCAGCAGCCAAGATACGGGTTTGGGGAAAGCTTTCTTT
CASSQDTGLGKAFF
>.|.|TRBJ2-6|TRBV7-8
TGTGCCAGCATCTGCCAGGGACACCCGCCTCTTCTCGCCAACGTCCTGACTTTC
CASICQGHPPLLANVLTF
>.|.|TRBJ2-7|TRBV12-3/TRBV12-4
TGTGCCAGCAGCCACGGTGGGATTACCTACGAGCAGTACTTC
CASSHGGITYEQYF
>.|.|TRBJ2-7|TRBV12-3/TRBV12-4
TGTGCCAGCAGTTTACATGGGTCGTACGAGCAGTACTTC
CASSLHGSYEQYF
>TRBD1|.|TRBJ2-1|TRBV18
TGTGCCAGCTCAGTCACAGGGGGAAATGAGCAGTTCTTC
CASSVTGGNEQFF
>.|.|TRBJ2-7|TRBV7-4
TGTGCCAGCAGCTCGGGGGTTTCCGCCTACGAGCAGTACTTC
CASSSGVSAYEQYF
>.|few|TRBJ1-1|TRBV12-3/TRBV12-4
TGTGCCAGCAGTTTAATGGGCCCCGGGACAGAAGCTTTCTTT
CASSLMGPGTEAFF
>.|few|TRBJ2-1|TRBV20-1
TGCAGTGCATCTCCGACCAATGAGCAGTTCTTC
CSASPTNEQFF
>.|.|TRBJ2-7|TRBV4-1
TGCGCCAGCAGCCAAGTCGCAGGGGACGGCGAGCAGTACTTC
CASSQVAGDGEQYF
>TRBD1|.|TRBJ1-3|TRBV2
TGTGCCACGGGGACAGGAAGCTCTGGAAACACCATATATTTT
CATGTGSSGNTIYF
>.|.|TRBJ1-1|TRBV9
TGTGCCAGCAGCGTAGAGGCCCACACTGAAGCTTTCTTT
CASSVEAHTEAFF
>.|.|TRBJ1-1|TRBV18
TGTGCCAGCTCACGTTCTGGGTCTTCCTTAGACACTGAAGCTTTCTTT
CASSRSGSSLDTEAFF
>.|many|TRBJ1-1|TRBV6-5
TGTGCCAGCAGTTACTACGGGGGAACTGAAGCTTTCTTT
CASSYYGGTEAFF
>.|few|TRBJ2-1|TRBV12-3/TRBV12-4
TGTGCCAGCAGTTTAGCCAGCCCTTACAATGAGCAGTTCTTC
CASSLASPYNEQFF
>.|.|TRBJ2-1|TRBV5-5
TGTGCCAGCAGCGGGAGTGTAGGGGGTTACAATGAGCAGTTCTTC
CASSGSVGGYNEQFF
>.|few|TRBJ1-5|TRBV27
TGTGCCAGCAGTTTTGCCGGGGATCAGCCCCAGCATTTT
CASSFAGDQPQHF
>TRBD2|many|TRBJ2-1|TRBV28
TGTGCCAGCGAAGGACTAGCGGGGGGGAACAATGAGCAGTTCTTC
CASEGLAGGNNEQFF
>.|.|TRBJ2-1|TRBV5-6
TGTGCCAGCAGCCTGGGGTTTCCCTCTTACAATGAGCAGTTCTTC
CASSLGFPSYNEQFF
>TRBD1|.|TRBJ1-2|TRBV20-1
TGCAGTGCTAGGAGACAGGGTGACTATGGCTACACCTTC
CSARRQGDYGYTF
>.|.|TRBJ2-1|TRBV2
TGTGCCAGCAGTGAAAGGTCGGCTAGTATCATCAGCGATGAGCAGTTCTTC
CASSERSASIISDEQFF
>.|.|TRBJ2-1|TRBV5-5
TGTGCCAGCAGCTTGGCGGCGGCGCCCGGGTCCCGGGGCTACAATGAGCAGTTCTTC
CASSLAAAPGSRGYNEQFF
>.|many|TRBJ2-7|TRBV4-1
TGCGCCAGCAGCCAAGCGGGTAGCGTCCCCTACGAGCAGTACTTC
CASSQAGSVPYEQYF